The 19 T cell receptor beta chains listed next were all sequenced from one sample in a study of molecular identifiers for immune sequencing clone quantification. TCRdb passed the PCR reads through MiXCR, listing each CDR3 protein once. The sample contains 60,000 to 70,000 distinct CDR3 sequences, over 15% of which appear only once. Sequencing used naive CD8+ T cells from blood, with Jurkat cell RNA spiked in. The subset denotes: FACS-sorted CD8+CD4-CCR7+CD45RA+ naive T cells. Every receptor here comes from a human donor in good health. Some libraries in this study had Jurkat cell RNA spiked in.

For this clonotype: A read error is possible here, since a much larger clone lies one base away. This chain connects TRBV29-1 to TRBJ2-1; weak D call: TRBD1 (6 bases). The V gene's germline CDR1 is SQVTM and CDR2 ANQGSEA. The CDR3 contains 11 residues. The CDR3, as DNA: TGCAGCTTGGACAGAAACAATGAGCGGTTCTTC. Translated: CSLDRNNERFF.

This clonotype was seen at least ten times. The V and J genes are TRBV9 and TRBJ1-2; 7 bases are a match to TRBD1. Germline V gives CDR1 SGDLS, CDR2 YYNGEE. The CDR3 contains 16 residues. Germline trimming cut 4 bases from V and 0 bases from J; bases unmatched to any gene: 9. For the CDR3, the DNA is TGTGCCAGCAGCACACAAAAGACAGGGCCTAACTATGGCTACACCTTC. Its protein is CASSTQKTGPNYGYTF.

Points on this clonotype: The junction differs from germline at one of its ends, possibly a read error. The gene calls are TRBV28 and TRBJ2-1; D may correspond to TRBD1 or TRBD2 (5 bases each). This CDR3 region has 18 residues. Germline-derived CDR1 and CDR2 are MDHEN and SYDVKM. As DNA, the CDR3 is TGTGCCAGCGGTTTCTACCTGAGCAGTGAGGGGCTTGGCGATGAGCAGTTCTTC. Translated: CASGFYLSSEGLGDEQFF.

This clonotype was seen repeatedly, ten times or more. This rearrangement joins TRBV19 to TRBJ2-1; maybe TRBD2 (5 bases). This CDR3 has 15 residues. Germline lookup yields CDR1 LNHDA and CDR2 SQIVND (reference sequence). Trimming took 3 bases from V and 3 from J, leaving 12 bases between them. The CDR3 DNA follows: TGTGCCAGTAGTATTGGGAAGCGGAACTACAATGAGCAGTTCTTC. As protein: CASSIGKRNYNEQFF.

With regard to this clonotype: A much larger clone lies a single base off, so this may be a read error. V and J are TRBV28 and TRBJ1-2; no firm D call. Germline CDR1 and CDR2: MDHEN and SYDVKM. V was clipped by 1 base and J by 2 bases, with 8 bases between them. There are 14 residues in the CDR3. CDR3 sequence reads: CASSLSGRNYGYTF. The CDR3, as DNA: TGTGCCAGCAGTTTATCCGGACGCAACTATGGCTACACCTTC.

A remark on this clonotype: Germline is not matched at one junction end, which may reflect a read error. J is TRBJ2-1 and V is TRBV11-2; 15 bases are a match to TRBD2. This CDR3 contains 18 residues. Germline V gene sequence: CDR1 SGHAT, CDR2 FQNNGV. The DNA of the CDR3 is TGTGCCGGCAGCTCCTGGACTAGCGGGAGGGACCCCTACAATGAGCAGTTCTTC. This sequence encodes CAGSSWTSGRDPYNEQFF.

Ten or more counts support this clonotype. The rearrangement joins TRBV7-6 to TRBJ2-3; 7 bases fit TRBD2. This CDR3 region has 14 residues. Germline CDR1 is SGHVS and CDR2 is FNYEAQ. After removal of 1 base from V and 6 bases from J, the junction contained 4 bases not matched to a gene. The CDR3 DNA reads as TGTGCCAGCAGCTTAGGGGGGGGATACGATACGCAGTATTTT. It codes for CASSLGGGYDTQYF.

This clonotype is a singleton in its sample. It may be a read error: a sequence one base away is much more abundant. The chain links TRBV11-2 to TRBJ1-1, with unresolved D. The CDR3 contains 12 residues. The germline V and J ends were trimmed by 2 bases and 8 bases, with 9 bases remaining between them. From germline, CDR1 is SGHAT and CDR2 FQNNGV. The CDR3 DNA reads as TGTGCCAGCAGCTTACCTTCATGCGAAGCTTTCTTT. This gives the protein CASSLPSCEAFF.

Details on this clonotype: This sequence may be a read error, since a much larger clone differs from it by one base. This chain uses TRBV29-1 with TRBJ1-2; 7 positions match TRBD1. J was trimmed by 4 bases and V by 5 bases; bases with no gene match: 7. Germline V lookup: CDR1 SQVTM, CDR2 ANQGSEA. There are 13 residues in the CDR3. The CDR3: CSVSAGGIYGYTF. In DNA form, the CDR3 reads TGCAGCGTTTCTGCAGGGGGAATCTATGGCTACACCTTC.

Turning to this clonotype: A single base separates this from a much larger clone, so it may be a read error. The chain employs TRBV4-3 and TRBJ2-3; D gene ambiguous. This CDR3 spans 14 amino acids. CDR1 and CDR2 (germline): LGHNA, YSLEER. DNA for the CDR3: TGCGCCAGCGGCCAAGAATATGTATCAGATACGCAGTATTTT. Its translation: CASGQEYVSDTQYF.

This clonotype occurred many times. The chain has TRBV11-2 and TRBJ2-7; unclear D gene. This CDR3 spans 13 amino acids. Trimming cost V 1 base and J 6 bases, with 10 bases left between them. CDR1 and CDR2 (germline): SGHAT, FQNNGV. CDR3: CASSLGTQTEQYF. The CDR3 DNA sequence: TGTGCCAGCAGCTTAGGGACCCAAACCGAGCAGTACTTC.

This clonotype occurred many times. This chain links TRBV9 with TRBJ1-2; D remains unclear. This CDR3 is built from 12 residues. In germline, CDR1 is SGDLS, CDR2 YYNGEE. The V gene lost 7 bases and the J gene lost 10 bases, with 17 bases spanning the gap. CDR3 region: CASEEHLSPYTF. In nucleotides, the CDR3 is TGTGCCAGCGAGGAGCACCTCTCCCCCTACACCTTC.

A few counts support this clonotype. This may be a read error: a much more frequent sequence differs by one nucleotide. V gene TRBV19 combines with J gene TRBJ2-2, with D hard to call. This CDR3 comprises 16 residues. CDR1 and CDR2 (germline): LNHDA, SQIVND (reference sequence). The CDR3 region has the DNA TGTGCCAGTGGTATAGATGGCGTCTTACCCACCGGGGAGCTGTTTTTT. This translates into CASGIDGVLPTGELFF.

In the case of this clonotype: This clone may be a read error of a much larger clone one base away. V is TRBV27 and J is TRBJ2-7; D gene uncertain. Germline V CDR1 and CDR2: MNHEY, SMNVEV (reference sequence). The CDR3 covers 16 residues. CDR3 nucleotides: TGTGCCAGCAGTTTATTAGGTCCCGCCCGGTCCTTCGAGCAGTGCTTC. Its translation: CASSLLGPARSFEQCF.

The table lists this clonotype with a few counts. It may be a read error: a sequence one base away is much more abundant. The genes are TRBV18 and TRBJ1-1; perhaps TRBD1 as D (5 bases). The germline V gene has CDR1 KGHSH and CDR2 LQKENI. The CDR3 runs 13 residues. The CDR3 here is CASPPTGNTEAFF. CDR3 DNA sequence: TGTGCCAGCCCACCAACAGGTAACACTGAAGCTTTCTTT.

This clonotype has a handful of counts. The rearrangement uses TRBV7-9 and TRBJ2-7, with TRBD2 matching over 8 bases. The CDR3 loop spans 16 amino acids. The germline V gene has CDR1 SEHNR and CDR2 FQNEAQ (reference sequence). Unmatched junction bases numbered 11, after V lost 5 bases and J lost 2 bases. CDR3 nucleotide sequence: TGTGCCAGCAGCACCTCCAGACTAGCGAGTCCCTACGAGCAGTACTTC. This codes for CASSTSRLASPYEQYF.

V usage is TRBV25-1 and J usage is TRBJ1-2; no reliable D call. The CDR3 runs 16 residues. Germline V CDR1 and CDR2: MGHDK, SYGVNS. Trimming removed 1 base from V and 1 base from J, with 13 bases in between. The CDR3 here is CASSEWAAEVNYGYTF. CDR3 coding DNA: TGTGCCAGCAGTGAATGGGCGGCCGAGGTTAACTATGGCTACACCTTC.

Concerning this clonotype: One end of the junction varies from germline; a read error may be responsible. The genes are TRBV4-1 and TRBJ2-1; weak D call: TRBD1 (6 bases). The CDR3 sequence is 16 residues long. CDR1 MGHRA and CDR2 YSYEKL come from the germline V gene. In DNA, the CDR3 is TGCGCCAGCAGCCGAACCGACAGGCCAATATACAATGGGCAGTTCTTC. This encodes CASSRTDRPIYNGQFF.

Many counts were recorded for this clonotype. The rearrangement uses TRBV19 and TRBJ2-7, with D unclear. Germline V gives CDR1 LNHDA, CDR2 SQIVND (reference sequence). With 3 bases removed from V and 2 bases from J, the gap between germline ends came to 11 bases. The CDR3 runs 14 residues. Here the CDR3 DNA reads TGTGCCAGTAGTATCGGCAGCACCGCCTACGAGCAGTACTTC. Translation gives CASSIGSTAYEQYF.